These T cell receptor beta chains were read from a single sample in a study of Ad26.COV2.S vaccination and SARS-CoV-2 variants. The protocol was immunoSEQ multiplex PCR, while the TCRdb copy is restricted to in-frame clones and leaves out a portion. The table lists about 480,000 clones, 70% to 90% of them singletons. The input for sequencing was peripheral blood, taken in a trial of Ad26.COV2.S vaccine versus placebo. These receptors all stem from a person aged 18 to 65 who received the Ad26.COV2.S COVID-19 vaccine or a placebo. The CDR3 runs from the conserved cysteine through the conserved F or W. D genes are given only for firm matches. Clone size, where shown, is once, few, many, or a class for clones that have expanded.

j_gene	abundance	v_gene	d_gene	CDR3aa	CDR3nt
TRBJ1-2	once	TRBV6-6	TRBD1	CASSHTGTGNYGYTF	TGTGCCAGCAGTCATACCGGGACAGGGAACTATGGCTACACCTTC
TRBJ2-7	.	TRBV3-1/TRBV3-2	TRBD2	CASSQAGTKYYEQYF	TGTGCCAGCAGCCAAGCGGGGACTAAATACTACGAGCAGTACTTC
TRBJ2-7	.	TRBV30	.	CAWNPGGAPYEQYF	TGTGCCTGGAATCCCGGGGGAGCCCCCTACGAGCAGTACTTC
TRBJ1-5	.	TRBV28	TRBD1	CASSFRQGPNQPQHF	TGTGCCAGCAGTTTCCGACAGGGCCCCAATCAGCCCCAGCATTTT
TRBJ2-3	.	TRBV3-1/TRBV3-2	TRBD2	CASSQDLAGGTDTQYF	TGTGCCAGCAGCCAAGACCTAGCGGGAGGCACAGATACGCAGTATTTT
TRBJ2-5	.	TRBV15	TRBD1	CATSRQIRGETQYF	TGTGCCACCAGCAGACAGATCAGGGGGGAGACCCAGTACTTC
TRBJ2-7	.	TRBV5-1	.	CASSPDGMYEQYF	TGCGCCAGCAGCCCGGACGGGATGTACGAGCAGTACTTC
TRBJ2-7	.	TRBV28	.	CASSPDGSSYEQYF	TGTGCCAGCAGTCCTGACGGGAGCTCCTACGAGCAGTACTTC
TRBJ2-5	.	TRBV3-1/TRBV3-2	TRBD2	CASSPGLAEETQYF	TGTGCCAGCAGTCCGGGACTAGCGGAAGAGACCCAGTACTTC
TRBJ1-4	.	TRBV12-3/TRBV12-4	.	CASSLFGLEKLFF	TGTGCCAGCAGTTTATTCGGACTAGAAAAACTGTTTTTT
TRBJ1-5	.	TRBV28	.	CASHNSGSQPQHF	TGTGCCAGCCATAACAGTGGGTCTCAGCCCCAGCATTTT
TRBJ1-1	few	TRBV5-6	.	CASSVVTRVLMNTEAFF	TGTGCCAGCAGCGTAGTAACTCGGGTTTTAATGAACACTGAAGCTTTCTTT
TRBJ2-1	.	TRBV6-5	.	CASRGGLINEQFF	TGTGCCAGCAGAGGGGGACTTATCAATGAGCAGTTCTTC
TRBJ2-3	once	TRBV9	TRBD1	CASSVGVGDREGDTQYF	TGTGCCAGCAGCGTAGGTGTTGGGGACAGGGAGGGGGATACGCAGTATTTT
TRBJ2-1	.	TRBV6-2/TRBV6-3	.	CASSYSGRNDNEQFF	TGTGCCAGCAGTTACTCGGGGAGGAATGACAATGAGCAGTTCTTC
TRBJ1-1	few	TRBV13	.	CASSWTANTEAFF	TGTGCCAGCAGTTGGACAGCGAACACTGAAGCTTTCTTT
TRBJ2-5	once	TRBV29-1	TRBD2	CSVEVSKRGTLYQETQYF	TGCAGCGTTGAAGTGAGCAAGCGGGGAACCCTGTACCAAGAGACCCAGTACTTC
TRBJ2-1	.	TRBV4-3	TRBD2	CASSQGQLAGAYNEQFF	TGCGCCAGCAGCCAAGGCCAACTAGCGGGGGCCTACAATGAGCAGTTCTTC
TRBJ1-5	.	TRBV6-6	.	CASSFTLGGLGQPQHF	TGTGCCAGCAGTTTTACCCTGGGGGGATTGGGCCAGCCCCAGCATTTT
TRBJ1-1	.	TRBV5-8	.	CASSFVYTAEAFF	TGTGCCAGCAGCTTTGTATACACTGCGGAAGCTTTCTTT
TRBJ2-7	.	TRBV27	TRBD1	CASSSGTGFYEQYF	TGTGCCAGCAGTTCAGGGACAGGGTTCTACGAGCAGTACTTC
TRBJ2-2	.	TRBV28	TRBD2	CASTRRLRGGTGELFF	TGTGCCAGCACCCGTAGACTCCGGGGGGGCACCGGGGAGCTGTTTTTT
TRBJ2-4	.	TRBV7-8	.	CASSLGEAKNIQYF	TGTGCCAGCAGCTTAGGGGAAGCCAAAAACATTCAGTACTTC
TRBJ2-7	.	TRBV28	.	CASSLGPAYEQYF	TGTGCCAGCAGTTTAGGACCTGCCTACGAGCAGTACTTC
TRBJ1-4	.	TRBV4-3	TRBD1	CASSQDLVGQANEKLFF	TGCGCCAGCAGCCAAGATCTTGTTGGACAGGCTAATGAAAAACTGTTTTTT
TRBJ2-1	.	TRBV28	.	CASSFRQNNEQFF	TGTGCCAGCAGTTTCCGACAGAACAATGAGCAGTTCTTC
TRBJ2-7	once	TRBV5-1	.	CASSSLDRGSYEQYF	TGCGCCAGCAGCTCCTTGGACAGAGGCTCCTACGAGCAGTACTTC
TRBJ2-1	.	TRBV30	.	CAWSQIGGARYNEQFF	TGTGCCTGGAGCCAGATTGGGGGGGCAAGGTACAATGAGCAGTTCTTC
TRBJ2-7	.	TRBV3-1/TRBV3-2	TRBD2	CASSYRREEREGLGSYEQYF	TGTGCCAGCAGCTACCGACGTGAGGAGCGGGAGGGCCTTGGTTCCTACGAGCAGTACTTC
TRBJ1-1	.	TRBV5-1	.	CASSLAVDRWNTEAFF	TGCGCCAGCAGCTTGGCCGTTGACAGGTGGAACACTGAAGCTTTCTTT
TRBJ2-7	.	TRBV25-1	.	CASSESPYEQYF	TGTGCCAGCAGTGAATCCCCTTACGAGCAGTACTTC
TRBJ2-5	.	TRBV7-2	.	CASSSGTNLQETQYF	TGTGCCAGCAGCTCGGGAACTAACCTCCAAGAGACCCAGTACTTC
TRBJ1-2	.	TRBV27	.	CASSIGYNYGYTF	TGTGCCAGCAGTATAGGGTATAACTATGGCTACACCTTC
TRBJ1-5	.	TRBV15	TRBD1	CATNQGANQPQHF	TGTGCCACCAACCAGGGGGCGAATCAGCCCCAGCATTTT
TRBJ2-1	few	TRBV3-1/TRBV3-2	.	CASSQDSGWGTTYEQFF	TGTGCCAGCAGCCAAGATAGTGGTTGGGGGACAACGTATGAGCAGTTCTTC
TRBJ1-2	once	TRBV11-2	TRBD1	CASSPGTRTGGYTF	TGTGCCAGCAGCCCAGGAACTCGGACAGGTGGCTACACCTTC
TRBJ2-3	.	TRBV11-3	TRBD2	CASSPGLAGGLSTQYF	TGTGCCAGCAGCCCCGGACTAGCGGGAGGGCTTTCTACGCAGTATTTT
TRBJ2-3	.	TRBV2	TRBD1	CASSPVDRGTDTQYF	TGTGCCAGCAGCCCTGTGGACAGGGGTACAGATACGCAGTATTTT
TRBJ2-1	.	TRBV28	TRBD2	CASIEAGGAYNEQFF	TGTGCCAGCATTGAAGCGGGAGGGGCCTACAATGAGCAGTTCTTC
TRBJ1-2	.	TRBV24-1	TRBD1	CATSDAGQYGYTF	TGTGCCACCAGTGATGCGGGACAGTATGGCTACACCTTC
TRBJ1-2	.	TRBV5-4	TRBD1	CASSSTGAVSGYTF	TGTGCCAGCAGCTCAACAGGGGCGGTGAGTGGCTACACCTTC